This record concerns one T cell receptor (beta chain) sequence. The antigen is not known. The data derive from a study of cytomegalovirus exposure and HLA in healthy donors. Whole-study context: Earlier, 95 million to 120 million unique TCR beta sequences were recovered from around 180 million T cells by an analysis. The study's findings and limits: A few V segments could not be told apart, such as TRBV6-2 and TRBV6-3, and were left out. The classifier reportedly diagnosed cytomegalovirus status with high specificity and sensitivity.

Germline lookup yields CDR1 SEHNR and CDR2 FQNEAQ (reference sequence). Trimming removed 1 base from V and 0 bases from J, with 7 bases in between. The CDR3 length is 15 residues. Use of 60 Vbeta and 13 Jbeta primers characterized the PCR. Profiled with immunoSEQ multiplex PCR; TCRdb holds only in-frame clones, not every one. The sample includes 34,000 or so clones. Sequenced sample: PBMCs. The source of this sequence is a female donor in good health and CMV-seronegative. The rearrangement joins TRBV7-9 to TRBJ1-3; the D is unclear. CDR3 loop: CASSLVGSSGNTIYF. The CDR3 DNA sequence: TGTGCCAGCAGCTTAGTGGGGAGCTCTGGAAACACCATATATTTT.